One sample yielded the 11 T cell receptor beta chains listed below, sequenced in a study of T cell repertoires in cytomegalovirus infection (dated by TCRdb to the late 2010s). Antigens of these TCRs are unknown. Sequencing was carried out with an Illumina HiSeq 1500. Through fastp at Q25 and MiXCR, TCRdb rebuilt clones from the public reads, retaining in-frame beta chains. Rows are unified per CDR3 protein, each entry keeping the most common DNA and genes. This sample lists 700,000 to 850,000 distinct CDR3 sequences; roughly 33% were detected once. 9.5% to 15% of the sample rests with the top ten. The treatment or condition label here, explained by the study, means: in vitro stimulation with specific CMV peptide epitopes to enrich CMV-specific T cells. The sequencing here drew on cultured CD8+ T cells from PBMCs, taken from culture after CMV antigen stimulation. These receptors were collected from a human donor in good health (CMV status not recorded). Some clones in this sample may be carry-over from other donors' samples.

The chain couples TRBV29-1 to TRBJ2-2, with unresolved D. Germline V gives CDR1 SQVTM, CDR2 ANQGSEA. The CDR3 loop spans 13 amino acids. Between the trimmed V and J ends, which lost 6 bases and 0 bases, there was a span of 8 bases. This chain's CDR3 is CSVSTPNTGELFF. In nucleotides, the CDR3 is TGCAGCGTGTCCACCCCGAACACCGGGGAGCTGTTTTTT.

This clonotype was seen only a few times. This chain joins TRBV7-9 and TRBJ1-2, with D possibly matching TRBD1 (5 bases). Germline CDR1 reads SEHNR; CDR2 reads FQNEAQ (reference sequence). CDR3 length: 17 residues. The germline V and J ends were trimmed by 3 bases and 1 base, with 18 bases remaining between them. The CDR3 DNA reads as TGTGCCAGCAGCTTGCCGGAGGAGGGAGGGGATAACTATGGCTACACCTTC. Translation gives CASSLPEEGGDNYGYTF.

This clonotype was detected a few times. The chain employs TRBV27 and TRBJ1-1, with D maybe TRBD1 (6 bases). From germline, CDR1 is MNHEY and CDR2 SMNVEV (reference sequence). The V and J ends lost 6 bases and 6 bases respectively, with 11 bases between them. The CDR3 runs to 12 residues. The CDR3 DNA reads as TGTGCCAGCAGACAGGGTTTCTCTGAAGCTTTCTTT. It is translated as CASRQGFSEAFF.

This clonotype turned up a few times. This rearrangement joins TRBV7-9 to TRBJ1-2; tentatively, D is TRBD1 (6 bases). The CDR3 covers 12 residues. Germline CDR1 and CDR2: SEHNR and FQNEAQ (reference sequence). V was cut by 0 bases and J by 8 bases, with 7 bases left in between. The CDR3 bases are TGTGCCAGCAGCTTAGCGGGGGCCGGCTACACCTTC. It translates to CASSLAGAGYTF.

CDR3 residues: CASGRDSPLHF. The CDR3 nucleotides read TGTGCCAGCGGGCGGGATTCACCCCTCCACTTT. The chain recombines TRBV27 with TRBJ1-6; no definite D call. V was shortened by 8 bases and J by 8 bases, with 7 bases between the two germline ends. The CDR3 has 11 amino acids. In germline, CDR1 is MNHEY, CDR2 SMNVEV (reference sequence).

The V call is TRBV4-2, the J call TRBJ1-1, with unresolved D. CDR1 is LGHNA and CDR2 is YNFKEQ in the germline V gene. There are 12 residues in the CDR3. V lost 4 bases and J 7 bases, leaving 10 bases between the germline ends. CDR3 sequence reads: CASSPRGIEAFF. In DNA, the CDR3 is TGTGCCAGCAGCCCCCGGGGAATTGAAGCTTTCTTT.

This clonotype was picked up a small number of times. This chain links TRBV9 with TRBJ2-2; TRBD1 matches at 10 bases. Looked up from germline, CDR1 is SGDLS and CDR2 is YYNGEE. There are 15 residues in the CDR3. V lost 6 bases to trimming and J lost 4 bases; unmatched junction nucleotides: 6. The CDR3 DNA is TGTGCCAGCACCGACAGACAGGGGGCCACCGGGGAGCTGTTTTTT. It encodes CASTDRQGATGELFF.

This clonotype was counted once. Given a much more abundant clone one base away, this may be a read error. The chain couples TRBV11-2 to TRBJ2-7; TRBD2 agrees at 7 bases. CDR1 and CDR2 from the germline V gene are SGHAT and FQNNGV. This CDR3 contains 12 residues. With 4 bases clipped from V and 6 bases from J, the junction kept 3 bases outside the gene matches. DNA of the CDR3: TGTGCCAGCAGCTGGGAGGGAAGCGAGCAGTACTTC. Translated, it gives CASSWEGSEQYF.

Concerning this clonotype itself: This sequence may be a read error, since a much larger clone differs from it by one base. The chain recombines TRBV12-3 or TRBV12-4 with TRBJ2-5, with D unclear. The CDR3 length is 13 residues. This CDR3 reads CANSLEQKETQYF. CDR3 bases: TGTGCCAACAGTTTAGAGCAAAAAGAGACCCAGTACTTC.

This clonotype was seen at least ten times. The rearrangement joins TRBV7-2 to TRBJ1-1; a possible D gene is TRBD1 (5 bases). This CDR3 spans 15 amino acids. V was pared by 7 bases and J by 0 bases, with 15 bases between. Germline V lookup: CDR1 SGHTA, CDR2 FQGNSA. In DNA, the CDR3 is TGTGCCAGCACCAACGTAAGGGGAATGAACACTGAAGCTTTCTTT. Amino acid sequence: CASTNVRGMNTEAFF.

The genes are TRBV19 and TRBJ2-7; D is unclear. The CDR3 runs to 12 residues. Between the trimmed V and J ends, which lost 7 bases and 2 bases, there was a span of 9 bases. Germline-derived CDR1 and CDR2 are LNHDA and SQIVND (reference sequence). The CDR3 region has the DNA TGTGCCAGTACGAACAGTCCCTACGAGCAGTACTTC. This translates into CASTNSPYEQYF.